These 4 T cell receptor beta chains were all obtained from the same sample, sequenced in a study of shared clonotypes between healthy human individuals. TCRdb's table, derived via immunoSEQ multiplex PCR, lists solely in-frame clones and lacks some. The repertoire includes some 1.4 million clones, roughly 96% of them detected once, and roughly 1.2% sits in the top ten. What was sequenced was naive CD4+ T cells sorted from blood. Subset: CD45RA+ positively selected. The receptors were gathered from a man aged 25-40 years in good health.

This clone was found a few times. The chain is built from TRBV7-2 and TRBJ2-3; a weak D match, TRBD2 (5 bases). Germline CDR1 and CDR2: SGHTA and FQGNSA. V gave up 5 bases and J gave up 10 bases, with 16 bases separating them. The CDR3 extends over 13 amino acids. The CDR3 DNA follows: TGTGCCAGCAGCCCGACCCCTCGGGGAGCGCAGTATTTT. Translation gives CASSPTPRGAQYF.

This rearrangement joins TRBV7-9 to TRBJ2-1, with 10 positions matching TRBD2. Trimming removed 5 bases from V and 2 bases from J; junction bases left unmatched: 3. This CDR3 spans 15 amino acids. Germline loops: CDR1 SEHNR, CDR2 FQNEAQ (reference sequence). In nucleotides, the CDR3 is TGTGCCAGCAGCCCTCTAGCGGGAGCCTACAATGAGCAGTTCTTC. It translates to CASSPLAGAYNEQFF.

The V and J genes are TRBV27 and TRBJ1-5; D remains ambiguous. Deletions cut 3 bases from V and 5 bases from J, with 5 bases between. The CDR3 totals 12 residues. The germline gives CDR1 MNHEY, CDR2 SMNVEV (reference sequence). The chain's CDR3 is CASSFKDQPQHF. The CDR3 DNA reads TGTGCCAGCAGTTTCAAAGATCAGCCCCAGCATTTT.

The V and J genes are TRBV7-9 and TRBJ1-2; 8 bases fit TRBD1. Germline trimming cut 1 base from V and 0 bases from J; bases unmatched to any gene: 10. CDR1 and CDR2 (germline): SEHNR, FQNEAQ (reference sequence). The CDR3 spans 18 residues. The CDR3 loop is CASSLVSGQGHANYGYTF. CDR3 DNA sequence: TGTGCCAGCAGCTTAGTATCAGGACAGGGCCACGCTAACTATGGCTACACCTTC. The full variable domain, its missing parts supplied by reference TRBV7-9 and TRBJ1-2, is DTGVSQNPRHKITKRGQNVTFRCDPISEHNRLYWYRQTLGQGPEFLTYFQNEAQLEKSRLLSDRFSAERPKGSFSTLEIQRTEQGDSAMYLCASSLVSGQGHANYGYTFGSGTRLTVV.